This T cell receptor beta chain stems from a study of blood T cell repertoires in COVID-19. The overall study: Sites across the United States, Italy and Spain contributed samples from acute and convalescent COVID-19.

Ages ranged from 18 to 89 years, with residence in about 23 US areas. The data were produced by immunoSEQ multiplex PCR, yet TCRdb's version contains in-frame clones alone and is incomplete. The sample lists some 400,000 clones, nearly 90% occurring once. The CDR3 contains 16 residues. V was pared by 7 bases and J by 4 bases, with 17 bases between. Germline V CDR1 and CDR2: SGHTA, FQGNSA. The chain has TRBV7-2 and TRBJ1-6; D uncertain. The receptor's source is a woman in her twenties or thirties who had recovered from COVID-19. Sequenced material: PBMCs or T cells enriched from blood (not recorded which). CDR3 nucleotide sequence: TGTGCCAGCACCCAAAGAGTCGGGTCTTATAATTCACCCCTCCACTTT. Its translation is CASTQRVGSYNSPLHF.